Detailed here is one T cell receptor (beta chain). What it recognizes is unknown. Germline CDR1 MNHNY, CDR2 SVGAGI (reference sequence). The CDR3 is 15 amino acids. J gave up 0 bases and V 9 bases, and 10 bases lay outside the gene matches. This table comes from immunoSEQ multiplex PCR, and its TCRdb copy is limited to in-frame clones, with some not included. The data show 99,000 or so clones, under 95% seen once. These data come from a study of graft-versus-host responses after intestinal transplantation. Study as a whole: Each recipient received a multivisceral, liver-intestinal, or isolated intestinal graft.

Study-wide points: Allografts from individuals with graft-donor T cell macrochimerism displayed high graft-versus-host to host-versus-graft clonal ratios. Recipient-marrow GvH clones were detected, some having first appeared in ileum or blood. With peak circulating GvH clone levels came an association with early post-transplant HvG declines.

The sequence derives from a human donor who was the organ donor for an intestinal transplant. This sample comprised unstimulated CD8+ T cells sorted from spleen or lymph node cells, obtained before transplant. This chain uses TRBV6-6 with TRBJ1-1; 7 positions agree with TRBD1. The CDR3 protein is CASQRTGPMNTEAFF. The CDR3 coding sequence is TGTGCCAGTCAAAGGACAGGACCTATGAACACTGAAGCTTTCTTT.